A selection of T cell receptor beta chains follows, all from one sample in a study of T and B cells in COVID-19 patients. TCRdb reanalysed the multiplex PCR reads using MiXCR and keeps one entry per CDR3 protein. Of over 5,000 distinct CDR3 sequences in the sample, 25% to 35% were seen once. The sequencing input was blood. These receptors came from a human donor with active COVID-19. The donor label of this sample is uncertain. Each CDR3 is given with its conserved first and last residue. Each record gives: clone size, J gene, V gene, D gene, CDR3 protein, CDR3 DNA. D genes are given only for firm matches. Size values are once, few and many counts, or a class for expanded clones, and some rows have none.

>.|TRBJ1-2|TRBV6-5|TRBD1
CASSYSSRGADYGYTF
TGTGCCAGCAGTTACTCGAGCAGGGGGGCCGACTATGGCTACACCTTC
>.|TRBJ2-2|TRBV14|.
CASSQDLGTGELFF
TGTGCCAGCAGCCAAGATCTGGGTACCGGGGAGCTGTTTTTT
>medium-sized|TRBJ2-3|TRBV5-1|TRBD2
CASSLVKLAGTDTQYF
TGCGCCAGCAGCTTGGTTAAACTAGCGGGCACAGATACGCAGTATTTT
>.|TRBJ1-1|TRBV5-1|.
CASSSAGGSNTEAFF
TGCGCCAGCAGCTCCGCTGGGGGGTCGAACACTGAAGCTTTCTTT
>medium-sized|TRBJ2-7|TRBV19|TRBD2
CASSPRGTSFYEQYF
TGTGCCAGTAGTCCCAGGGGGACTAGCTTCTACGAGCAGTACTTC
>few|TRBJ2-7|TRBV18|.
CASSSPPPYEQYF
TGTGCCAGCTCATCCCCCCCTCCCTACGAGCAGTACTTC
>.|TRBJ2-3|TRBV6-4|.
CASSQGDTQYF
TGTGCCAGCAGTCAAGGGGATACGCAGTATTTT
>.|TRBJ2-3|TRBV19|.
CASSMVHSEITDTQYF
TGTGCCAGTAGTATGGTGCACAGCGAAATCACAGATACGCAGTATTTT
>.|TRBJ1-2|TRBV6-5|TRBD1
CASSLRFGGGNGYTF
TGTGCCAGCAGTCTTCGGTTTGGAGGGGGCAATGGCTACACCTTC
>medium-sized|TRBJ2-3|TRBV19|TRBD2
CARSRLAETHTDTQYF
TGTGCCAGATCCCGACTAGCCGAAACCCACACAGATACGCAGTATTTT
>medium-sized|TRBJ1-1|TRBV19|.
CASSIRETGNTEAFF
TGTGCCAGTAGTATTCGGGAAACAGGGAACACTGAAGCTTTCTTT
>.|TRBJ2-1|TRBV6-4|.
CASSNGPPYEQFF
TGTGCCAGCAGCAACGGACCGCCCTATGAGCAGTTCTTC
>.|TRBJ2-7|TRBV11-2|TRBD1
CASKALRTGVHGEQYF
TGTGCCAGCAAGGCACTCCGGACAGGGGTTCACGGGGAGCAGTACTTC
>.|TRBJ1-5|TRBV12-3/TRBV12-4|.
CASRGEGSSNQPQHF
TGTGCCAGCAGGGGGGAGGGTAGTAGCAATCAGCCCCAGCATTTT
>.|TRBJ2-7|TRBV6-5|.
CASSSGGITYEQYF
TGTGCCAGCAGTTCCGGGGGAATAACCTACGAGCAGTACTTC
>.|TRBJ1-1|TRBV5-1|.
CASSLERSHGGNTEAFF
TGCGCCAGCAGCTTGGAACGGTCCCACGGGGGGAACACTGAAGCTTTCTTT
>medium-sized|TRBJ1-1|TRBV19|.
CASRADRTRTEAFF
TGTGCCAGTAGGGCAGACAGGACGAGAACTGAAGCTTTCTTT
>medium-sized|TRBJ2-7|TRBV19|TRBD1
CASSRSGTGGYEQYF
TGTGCCAGTAGTAGGTCCGGGACAGGGGGCTACGAGCAGTACTTC